Given below is one TCR beta chain in context. Antigen specificity is unknown. Clones were read by immunoSEQ multiplex PCR, and TCRdb kept only the in-frame ones, dropping some. The data contain roughly 190,000 clones, around 86% of them singletons. This sample was taken from a study of cytomegalovirus exposure and HLA in healthy donors. Overall study context: A subsequent analysis reported that the 95 to 150 validation repertoires were produced on the same platform that had also been used for the 666 first-cohort repertoires.

Germline CDR1 and CDR2: WNHNN and SYGVQD (reference sequence). V gave up 0 bases and J gave up 1 base, with 9 bases separating them. This CDR3 spans 15 amino acids. Study observations and caveats: Most TCRs appeared rarely, but some public TCRs recurred in many donors.

The source of this sequence is a woman younger than 30 in good health and CMV-seronegative. Source material: PBMCs. The rearrangement links TRBV10-1 to TRBJ2-5; tentative D call: TRBD1 (6 bases). The CDR3 bases are TGCGCCAGCAGTGAGTCCAGGGGTATCCAAGAGACCCAGTACTTC. This gives the protein CASSESRGIQETQYF.